These T cell receptor beta chains were read from a single sample in a study of beta chain features in type 1 diabetes. The assay was immunoSEQ multiplex PCR, and TCRdb's table has in-frame clones only and misses some. The sample consists of around 350,000 clones, around 13% of them appearing once. Sequencing was performed on naive CD4+ T cells from blood. These receptors all stem from a young man in good health. Each CDR3 is given with its conserved first and last residue. The order of the fields is J gene, V gene, clone size, D gene, CDR3 DNA, CDR3 protein. The D gene is left open where the match is weak. A clone size is listed for some rows: how often the clone was seen (once, few, many), or a class if it is expanded.

>TRBJ2-1|TRBV23-1|many|-
TGCGCCAGCAGTCAAGCCCCTACCCACGATGAGCAGTTCTTC
CASSQAPTHDEQFF
>TRBJ1-2|TRBV20-1|few|TRBD1
TGCAGGGGGACAGGAGAAGGCTACACCTTC
CRGTGEGYTF
>TRBJ2-7|TRBV5-1|-|-
TGCGCCAGCAGCTCGGAGGTAACCTACGAGCAGTACTTC
CASSSEVTYEQYF
>TRBJ2-1|TRBV7-2|-|-
TGTGCCAGCAACACTCAGGGGTTTTGGGATGAGCAGTTCTTC
CASNTQGFWDEQFF
>TRBJ2-1|TRBV18|-|TRBD2
TGTGCCAGCTCATCTACTAGCGGGAGTGACTTAAATTTCTACAATGAGCAGTTCTTC
CASSSTSGSDLNFYNEQFF
>TRBJ2-5|TRBV28|few|TRBD1
TGTGCCAGCAGTTCCCCCGGGACAGGGACGGAGACCCAGTACTTC
CASSSPGTGTETQYF
>TRBJ2-6|TRBV18|-|TRBD1
TGTGCCAGCTCACCTCAGAGGGGGCGTGGGGCCAACGTCCTGACTTTC
CASSPQRGRGANVLTF
>TRBJ2-5|TRBV7-2|-|TRBD1
TGTGCCAGCAGCTTAGGTTTGACAGGGGGCAGGGAGACCCAGTACTTC
CASSLGLTGGRETQYF
>TRBJ2-2|TRBV7-6|-|-
TGTGCCAGCAGGGGCTTCACCGGGGAGCTGTTTTTT
CASRGFTGELFF
>TRBJ2-3|TRBV14|few|-
TGTGCCAGCAGCCAAGATAAGGGGAGCACAGATACGCAGTATTTT
CASSQDKGSTDTQYF
>TRBJ1-1|TRBV23-1|many|-
TGCGCCCATAAGCTCCAGGGTGAAGCTTTCTTT
CAHKLQGEAFF
>TRBJ2-3|TRBV15|-|TRBD1
TGTGCCACCAGCAAGAGGACAGGGGCCACAGATACGCAGTATTTT
CATSKRTGATDTQYF
>TRBJ2-1|TRBV29-1|few|-
TGCAGCGTTGCACAACGACAGACCTACAATGAGCAGTTCTTC
CSVAQRQTYNEQFF
>TRBJ1-5|TRBV19|-|TRBD1
TGTGCCGGAGGACAGGGCTATCAGCCCCAGCATTTT
CAGGQGYQPQHF
>TRBJ1-5|TRBV29-1|-|-
TGCAGCGTTGAGGAGGGAGGGCAGCCCCAGCATTTT
CSVEEGGQPQHF
>TRBJ2-7|TRBV28|-|-
TGTGCCAGCAGCCCCGGACACCGGCAGTACTTC
CASSPGHRQYF
>TRBJ2-1|TRBV30|-|TRBD2
TGTGCCTGGAGACGCAGCTGGCTAGCGGGGGTAGGAGAGCAGTTCTTC
CAWRRSWLAGVGEQFF
>TRBJ1-2|TRBV30|-|-
TGTGCCTGGAGTGTTTACACGGAGAGCTATGGCTACACCTTC
CAWSVYTESYGYTF
>TRBJ2-7|TRBV4-2|few|-
TGTGCCAGCAGCTCAAACGGGATTTCGACCCCCGAGCAGTACTTC
CASSSNGISTPEQYF
>TRBJ2-7|TRBV7-9|few|TRBD2
TGTGCCAGCAGCGCATCGGGGTTAGCGGGAGACCTCCCGACCTACGAGCAGTACTTC
CASSASGLAGDLPTYEQYF
>TRBJ1-2|TRBV4-2|-|-
TGTGCCAGCAGCCAAGATAGACAGTACTATGGCTACACCTTC
CASSQDRQYYGYTF
>TRBJ2-1|TRBV6-5|-|-
TGTGCCAGCAGTGGTCTGGCGGAAGAGCAGTTCTTC
CASSGLAEEQFF
>TRBJ2-1|TRBV29-1|many|TRBD1
TGCAGCGTTGCCGGGACAGGGGTTTCGCTCAATGAGCAGTTCTTC
CSVAGTGVSLNEQFF
>TRBJ2-3|TRBV7-2|few|-
TGTGCCAGCAGCTTAAATGTGCGGGGTAGCGGCACAGATACGCAGTATTTT
CASSLNVRGSGTDTQYF
>TRBJ2-6|TRBV21-1|-|-
TGTGCCAGCAGCCGCCACCACAGGGTCGCCCGATCTGGGGCCAACGTCCTGACTTTC
CASSRHHRVARSGANVLTF
>TRBJ2-1|TRBV30|many|-
TGTGCCTGGAGGGAGAGCTCCTACAATGAGCAGTTCTTC
CAWRESSYNEQFF
>TRBJ2-3|TRBV10-3|-|-
TGTGCCATCGCGGGCCGCGAAGGAGGGGATACGCAGTATTTT
CAIAGREGGDTQYF
>TRBJ2-1|TRBV21-1|-|-
TGTGCCAGCAGCGAAAAACTACAGGGGAGAGGTAATGAGCAGTTCTTC
CASSEKLQGRGNEQFF